Following are 2 T cell receptor beta chains from one sample sequenced in a study of blood T cell repertoires in COVID-19 (dated by TCRdb to the early 2020s). The library was built by means of the immunoSEQ multiplex PCR assay. TCRdb took over this immuneACCESS table, retaining in-frame rearrangements with V and J assigned. Such tables are incomplete; in checked studies, under half of the missing clones stem from an unresolved V gene, and the remainder is unexplained. This sample is represented by about 150,000 clones; roughly four fifths of them were singletons. Approximately 8.4% of the sample is in the top ten clones. The sample was PBMCs or T cells enriched from blood (not recorded which). The receptor source for this set is a man in his forties or fifties who had recovered from COVID-19.

The V and J genes are TRBV27 and TRBJ2-5; 7 bases map to TRBD1. The length of the CDR3 is 15 residues. CDR1 is MNHEY, CDR2 SMNVEV, per germline (reference sequence). The ends lost 2 bases at V and 5 bases at J; junction bases unmatched: 8. CDR3 residues: CASSLPRTGRETQYF. CDR3 bases: TGTGCCAGCAGTTTACCCCGGACAGGTAGGGAGACCCAGTACTTC.

This chain connects TRBV30 to TRBJ2-2; possible D gene TRBD2, 5 bases. Germline CDR1 and CDR2: GTSNPN and SVGIG (reference sequence). The CDR3 loop spans 13 amino acids. The V and J ends lost 2 bases and 6 bases respectively, with 10 bases between them. The CDR3 sequence: CAWSNLEAGELFF. The CDR3 coding sequence is TGTGCCTGGAGTAATTTGGAGGCCGGGGAGCTGTTTTTT.